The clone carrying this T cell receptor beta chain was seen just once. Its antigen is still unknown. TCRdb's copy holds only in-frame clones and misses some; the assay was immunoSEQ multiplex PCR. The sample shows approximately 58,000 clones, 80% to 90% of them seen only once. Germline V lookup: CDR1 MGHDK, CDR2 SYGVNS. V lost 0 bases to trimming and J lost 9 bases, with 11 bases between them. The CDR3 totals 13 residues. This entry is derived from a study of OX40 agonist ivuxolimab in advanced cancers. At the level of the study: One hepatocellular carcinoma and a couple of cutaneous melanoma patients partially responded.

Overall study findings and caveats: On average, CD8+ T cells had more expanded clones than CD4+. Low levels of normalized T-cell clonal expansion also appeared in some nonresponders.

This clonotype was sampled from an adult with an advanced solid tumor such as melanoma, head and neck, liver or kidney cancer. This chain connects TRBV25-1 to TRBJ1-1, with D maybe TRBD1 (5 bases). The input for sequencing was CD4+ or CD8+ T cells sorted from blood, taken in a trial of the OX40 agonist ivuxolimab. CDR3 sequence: CASSEYKGTKAFF. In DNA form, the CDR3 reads TGTGCCAGCAGTGAATATAAGGGGACGAAAGCTTTCTTT.